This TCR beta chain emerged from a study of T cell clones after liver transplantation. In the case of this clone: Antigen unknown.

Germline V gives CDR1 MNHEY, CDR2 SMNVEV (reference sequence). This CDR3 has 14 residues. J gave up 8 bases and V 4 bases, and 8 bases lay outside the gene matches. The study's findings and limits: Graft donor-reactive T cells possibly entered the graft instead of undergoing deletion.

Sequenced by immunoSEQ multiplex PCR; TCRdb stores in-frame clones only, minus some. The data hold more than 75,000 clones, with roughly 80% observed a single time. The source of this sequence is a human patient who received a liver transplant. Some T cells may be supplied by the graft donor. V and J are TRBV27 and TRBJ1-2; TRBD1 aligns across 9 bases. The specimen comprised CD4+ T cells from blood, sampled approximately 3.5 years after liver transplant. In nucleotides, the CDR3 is TGTGCCAGCAGTTGGGGACAGGGACTATACGGCTACACCTTC. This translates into CASSWGQGLYGYTF.